This T cell receptor (beta chain) was captured in a study of T cells after yellow fever vaccination. This clonotype was observed a few times. Between the trimmed V and J ends, which lost 1 base and 8 bases, there was a span of 8 bases. Per the germline V gene, CDR1 is LGHNA and CDR2 is YSLEER. The CDR3 has 12 amino acids. Using its own MiXCR run on the 5' RACE reads, TCRdb lists one record per CDR3 protein. The sample holds roughly 70,000 distinct CDR3 sequences; approximately 7.5% are singletons and the top ten take roughly 41%. The sample here was CD8+ T cells sorted from PBMCs, taken on the day of the yellow fever booster vaccination. The chain has TRBV4-3 and TRBJ1-1; tentative D call: TRBD1 (6 bases). This receptor was identified in a man between 25 and 39 years old who received the YFV17D yellow fever vaccine. CDR3 coding DNA: TGCGCCAGCAGCCAAGGAACAGGGGAAGCTTTCTTT. Its translation is CASSQGTGEAFF.